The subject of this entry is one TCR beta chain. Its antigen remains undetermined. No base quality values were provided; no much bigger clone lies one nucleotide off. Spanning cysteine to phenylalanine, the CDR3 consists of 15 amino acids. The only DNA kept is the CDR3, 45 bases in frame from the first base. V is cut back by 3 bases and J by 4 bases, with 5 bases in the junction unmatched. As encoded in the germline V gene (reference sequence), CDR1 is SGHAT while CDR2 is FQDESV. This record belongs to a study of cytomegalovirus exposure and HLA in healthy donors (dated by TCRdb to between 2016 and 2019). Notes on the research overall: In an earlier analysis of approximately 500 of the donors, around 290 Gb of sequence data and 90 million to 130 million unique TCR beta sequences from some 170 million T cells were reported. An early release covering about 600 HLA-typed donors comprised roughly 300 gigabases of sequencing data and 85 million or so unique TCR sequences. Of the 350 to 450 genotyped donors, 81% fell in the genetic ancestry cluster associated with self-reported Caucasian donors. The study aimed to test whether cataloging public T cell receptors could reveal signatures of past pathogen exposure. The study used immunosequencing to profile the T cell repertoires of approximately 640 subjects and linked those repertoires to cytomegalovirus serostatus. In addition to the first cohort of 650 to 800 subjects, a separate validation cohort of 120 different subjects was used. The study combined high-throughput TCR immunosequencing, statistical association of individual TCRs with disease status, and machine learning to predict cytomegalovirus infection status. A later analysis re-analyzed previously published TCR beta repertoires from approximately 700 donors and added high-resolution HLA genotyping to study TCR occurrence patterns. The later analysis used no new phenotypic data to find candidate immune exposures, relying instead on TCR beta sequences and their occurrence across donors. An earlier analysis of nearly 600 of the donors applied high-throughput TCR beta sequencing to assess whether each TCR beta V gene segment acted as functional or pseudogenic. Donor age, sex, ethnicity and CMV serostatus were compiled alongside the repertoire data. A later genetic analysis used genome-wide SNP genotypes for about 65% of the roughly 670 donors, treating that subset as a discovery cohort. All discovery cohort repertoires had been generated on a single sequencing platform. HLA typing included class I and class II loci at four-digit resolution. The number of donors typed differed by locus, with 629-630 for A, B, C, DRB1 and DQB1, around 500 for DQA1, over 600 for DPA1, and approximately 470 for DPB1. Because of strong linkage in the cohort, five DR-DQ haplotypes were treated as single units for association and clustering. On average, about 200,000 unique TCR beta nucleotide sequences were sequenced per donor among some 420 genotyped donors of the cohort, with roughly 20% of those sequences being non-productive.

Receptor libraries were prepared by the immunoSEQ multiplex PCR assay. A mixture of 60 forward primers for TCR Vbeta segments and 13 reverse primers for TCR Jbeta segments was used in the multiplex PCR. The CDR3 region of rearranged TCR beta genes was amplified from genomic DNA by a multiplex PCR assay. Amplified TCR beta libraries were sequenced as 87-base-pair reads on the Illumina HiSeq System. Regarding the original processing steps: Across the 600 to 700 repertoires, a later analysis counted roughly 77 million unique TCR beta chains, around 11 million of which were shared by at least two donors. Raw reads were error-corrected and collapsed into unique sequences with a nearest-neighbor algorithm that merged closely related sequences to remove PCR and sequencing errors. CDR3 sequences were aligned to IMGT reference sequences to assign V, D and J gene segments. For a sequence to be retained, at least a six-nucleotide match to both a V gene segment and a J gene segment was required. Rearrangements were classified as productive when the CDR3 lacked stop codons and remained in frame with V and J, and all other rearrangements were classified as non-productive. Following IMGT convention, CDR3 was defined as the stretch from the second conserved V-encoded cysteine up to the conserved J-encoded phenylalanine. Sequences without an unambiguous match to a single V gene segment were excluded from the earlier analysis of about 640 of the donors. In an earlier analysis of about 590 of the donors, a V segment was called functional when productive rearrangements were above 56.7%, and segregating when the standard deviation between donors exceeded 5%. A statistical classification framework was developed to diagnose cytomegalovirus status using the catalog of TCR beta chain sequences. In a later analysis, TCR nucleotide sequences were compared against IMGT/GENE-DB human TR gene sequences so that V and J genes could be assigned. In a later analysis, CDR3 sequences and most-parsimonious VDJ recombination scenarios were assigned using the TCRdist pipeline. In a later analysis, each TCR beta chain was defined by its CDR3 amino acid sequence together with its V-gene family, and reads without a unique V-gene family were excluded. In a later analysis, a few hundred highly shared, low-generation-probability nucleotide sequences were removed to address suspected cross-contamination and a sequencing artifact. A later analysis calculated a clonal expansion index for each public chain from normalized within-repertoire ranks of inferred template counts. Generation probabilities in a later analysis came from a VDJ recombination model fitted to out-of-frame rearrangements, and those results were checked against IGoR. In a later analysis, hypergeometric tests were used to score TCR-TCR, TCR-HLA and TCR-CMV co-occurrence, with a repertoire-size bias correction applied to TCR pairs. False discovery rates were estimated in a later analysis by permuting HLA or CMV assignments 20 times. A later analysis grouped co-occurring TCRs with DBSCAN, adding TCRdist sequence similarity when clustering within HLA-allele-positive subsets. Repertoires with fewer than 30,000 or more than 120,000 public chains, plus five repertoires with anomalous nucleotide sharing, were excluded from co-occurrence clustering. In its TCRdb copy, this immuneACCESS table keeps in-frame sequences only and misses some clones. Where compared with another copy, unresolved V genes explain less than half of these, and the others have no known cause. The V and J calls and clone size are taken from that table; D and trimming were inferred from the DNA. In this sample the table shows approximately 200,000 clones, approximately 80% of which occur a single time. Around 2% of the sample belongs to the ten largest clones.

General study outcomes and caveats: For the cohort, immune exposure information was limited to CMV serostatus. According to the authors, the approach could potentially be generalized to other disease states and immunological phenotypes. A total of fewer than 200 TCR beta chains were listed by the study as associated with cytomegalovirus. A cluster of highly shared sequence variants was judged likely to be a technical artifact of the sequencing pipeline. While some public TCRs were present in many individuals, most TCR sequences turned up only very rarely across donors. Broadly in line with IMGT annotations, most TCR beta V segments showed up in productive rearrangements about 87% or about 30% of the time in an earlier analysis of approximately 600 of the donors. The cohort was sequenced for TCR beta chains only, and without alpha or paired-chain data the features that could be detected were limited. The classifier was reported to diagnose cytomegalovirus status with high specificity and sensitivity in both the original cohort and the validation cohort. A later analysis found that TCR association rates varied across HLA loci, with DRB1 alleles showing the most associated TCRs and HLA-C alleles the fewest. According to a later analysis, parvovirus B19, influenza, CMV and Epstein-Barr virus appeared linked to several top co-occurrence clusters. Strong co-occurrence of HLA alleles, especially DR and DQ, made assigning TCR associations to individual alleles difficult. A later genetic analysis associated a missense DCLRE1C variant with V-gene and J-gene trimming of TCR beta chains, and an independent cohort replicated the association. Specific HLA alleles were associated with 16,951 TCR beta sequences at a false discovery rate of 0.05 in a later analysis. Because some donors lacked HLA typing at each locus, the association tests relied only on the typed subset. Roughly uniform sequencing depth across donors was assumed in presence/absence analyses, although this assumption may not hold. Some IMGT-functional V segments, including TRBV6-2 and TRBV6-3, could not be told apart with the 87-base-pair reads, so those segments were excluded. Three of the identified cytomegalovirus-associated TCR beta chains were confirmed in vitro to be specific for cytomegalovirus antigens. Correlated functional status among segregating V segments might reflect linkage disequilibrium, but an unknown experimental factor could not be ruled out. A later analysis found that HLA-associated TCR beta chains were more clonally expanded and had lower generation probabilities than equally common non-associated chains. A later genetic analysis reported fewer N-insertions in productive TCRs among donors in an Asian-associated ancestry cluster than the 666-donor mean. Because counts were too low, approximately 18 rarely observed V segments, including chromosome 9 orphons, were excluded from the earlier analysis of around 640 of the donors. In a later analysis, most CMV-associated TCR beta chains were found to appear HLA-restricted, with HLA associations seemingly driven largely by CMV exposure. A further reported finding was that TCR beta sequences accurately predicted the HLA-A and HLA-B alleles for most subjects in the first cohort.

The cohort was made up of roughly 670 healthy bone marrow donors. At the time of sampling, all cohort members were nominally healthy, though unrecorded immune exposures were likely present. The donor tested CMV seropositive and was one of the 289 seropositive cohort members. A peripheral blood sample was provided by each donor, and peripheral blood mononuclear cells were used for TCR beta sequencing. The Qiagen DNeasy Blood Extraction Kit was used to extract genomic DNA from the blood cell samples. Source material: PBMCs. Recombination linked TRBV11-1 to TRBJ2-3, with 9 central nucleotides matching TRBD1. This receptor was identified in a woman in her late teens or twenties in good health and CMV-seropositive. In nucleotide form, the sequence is TGTGCCAGCAGCTTGGACAGGGGAAAGGCAGATACGCAGTATTTT. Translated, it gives CASSLDRGKADTQYF. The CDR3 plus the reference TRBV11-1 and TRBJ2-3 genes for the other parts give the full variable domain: EAEVAQSPRYKITEKSQAVAFWCDPISGHATLYWYRQILGQGPELLVQFQDESVVDDSQLPKDRFSAERLKGVDSTLKIQPAELGDSAMYLCASSLDRGKADTQYFGPGTRLTVL.